One sample yielded the 10 T cell receptor beta chains listed below, sequenced in a study of blood T cell repertoires in COVID-19. TCRdb's copy holds only in-frame clones and misses some; the assay was immunoSEQ multiplex PCR. The repertoire holds some 190,000 clones, with more than 65% as singletons. Sequenced sample: peripheral blood. Receptor source: a woman of 80 years or more with active or convalescent COVID-19.

V gene TRBV5-1 combines with J gene TRBJ2-7; TRBD2 matches 8 bases. The germline V gene has CDR1 SGHRS and CDR2 YFSETQ. Unmatched junction bases numbered 15, after V lost 8 bases and J lost 2 bases. The CDR3 is 16 amino acids. CDR3 nucleotides: TGCGCCAGTTTCTTCCAGCCGGGGGGGGCGGCCTACGAGCAGTACTTC. Translated: CASFFQPGGAAYEQYF. Complete variable domain (other parts from reference TRBV5-1 and TRBJ2-7): KAGVTQTPRYLIKTRGQQVTLSCSPISGHRSVSWYQQTPGQGLQFLFEYFSETQRNKGNFPGRFSGRQFSNSRSEMNVSTLELGDSALYLCASFFQPGGAAYEQYFGPGTRLTVT.

The chain links TRBV2 to TRBJ2-3; the match to TRBD2 covers 7 bases. The CDR3 totals 13 residues. CDR1 and CDR2 from the germline V gene are SNHLY and FYNNEI. Trimming removed 8 bases from V and 3 bases from J; junction bases left unmatched: 5. The CDR3 DNA sequence: TGTGCCAGCTGGGGGAGGGGTACAGATACGCAGTATTTT. It is translated as CASWGRGTDTQYF.

The sample holds a few counts of this clone. The chain recombines TRBV2 with TRBJ1-1; 7 bases are a match to TRBD1. The J segment lost 7 bases and the V segment lost 2 bases, leaving 7 bases of the junction unmatched. The length of the CDR3 is 14 residues. Germline V CDR1 and CDR2: SNHLY, FYNNEI. The DNA for the CDR3 is TGTGCCAGCAGTGAAATTCAGGGGGTGGGTGAAGCTTTCTTT. It yields the protein CASSEIQGVGEAFF.

The gene calls are TRBV7-6 and TRBJ1-3; D is unresolved. Germline V gives CDR1 SGHVS, CDR2 FNYEAQ. The V end was cut by 10 bases, the J end by 0 bases, with 4 bases between. This CDR3 is built from 11 residues. DNA for the CDR3: TGTGCCACAGGCTCTGGAAACACCATATATTTT. It specifies CATGSGNTIYF.

The V and J genes are TRBV5-1 and TRBJ2-7; 11 nucleotides line up with TRBD1. Germline V gene data show CDR1 as SGHRS and CDR2 as YFSETQ. This CDR3 is built from 14 residues. V shed 4 bases and J 7 bases; nucleotides not matched to a gene: 7. The CDR3 DNA reads TGCGCCAGCAGCATTCGGACAGGGGGCTTTGAGCAGTACTTC. This encodes CASSIRTGGFEQYF.

This clone was seen once. J is TRBJ2-2 and V is TRBV19, with 8 bases aligning to TRBD1. The CDR3 covers 14 residues. Trimming removed 9 bases from V and 4 bases from J; junction bases left unmatched: 7. Germline V gives CDR1 LNHDA, CDR2 SQIVND (reference sequence). DNA for the CDR3: TGTGCCAGCAGGACAGGGACGGGCACCGGGGAGCTGTTTTTT. Amino acid sequence: CASRTGTGTGELFF.

The V call is TRBV5-4, the J call TRBJ2-1; maybe TRBD1 (6 bases). Trimming took 0 bases from V and 3 from J, leaving 7 bases between them. Germline lookup yields CDR1 SGHNT and CDR2 YYREEE (reference sequence). This CDR3 has 14 residues. The CDR3 nucleotides are TGTGCCAGCAGCTTGGAACAGGGCTACAATGAGCAGTTCTTC. It encodes CASSLEQGYNEQFF.

The chain combines TRBV5-1 with TRBJ1-4; 7 positions match TRBD1. Germline CDR1 is SGHRS and CDR2 is YFSETQ. The V and J ends lost 5 bases and 4 bases, in that order; junction bases with no gene match: 2. This CDR3 region has 13 residues. CDR3 in amino acids: CASSQGGNEKLFF. In nucleotides, the CDR3 is TGCGCCAGCAGTCAGGGGGGTAATGAAAAACTGTTTTTT.

This clone has more than one count but fewer than ten. The chain recombines TRBV5-1 with TRBJ2-7; TRBD2 matches 13 bases. The CDR3 length is 15 residues. Losses at the gene ends were 4 bases for V and 6 bases for J; bases not matched to a gene: 7. CDR1 is SGHRS and CDR2 is YFSETQ in the germline V gene. DNA of the CDR3: TGCGCCAGCAGCCTCGGGACTAGCGGGAAGGGCGAGCAGTACTTC. Protein sequence: CASSLGTSGKGEQYF.

The chain uses TRBV2 and TRBJ2-2; 7 bases align to TRBD2. The germline gives CDR1 SNHLY, CDR2 FYNNEI. The CDR3 spans 14 residues. The J segment lost 3 bases and the V segment lost 8 bases, leaving 6 bases of the junction unmatched. CDR3 loop: CASRRERDTGELFF. CDR3 coding DNA: TGTGCCAGCCGGCGGGAGAGGGACACCGGGGAGCTGTTTTTT.